This is a list of T cell receptor beta chains from one sample in a study of blood T cell repertoires in COVID-19. Libraries were prepared by immunoSEQ multiplex PCR; TCRdb keeps only in-frame clonotypes and omits some of them. The sample comprises 260,000 or so clones, roughly 76% of which are singletons, and approximately 7.5% rests with the top ten. Source material: peripheral blood. The origin of the receptors is an elderly woman with COVID-19, enrolled during active disease. CDR3s leave out the opening cysteine and the closing phenylalanine or tryptophan. The order of the fields is J gene, clone size, V gene, CDR3 protein. Expanded clones are given a class, and other clones once, few, many or no size at all.

TRBJ1-2 . TRBV10-3 AITGSPDYGYT
TRBJ2-5 . TRBV27 ASRIGTGGGETQY
TRBJ2-7 . TRBV6-2/TRBV6-3 ASSYPGTLSYEQY
TRBJ2-7 . TRBV28 ASRTSGRSEQY
TRBJ1-2 . TRBV20-1 SASHRGTNNYGYT
TRBJ1-4 . TRBV4-1 ASRGQGKANEKLF
TRBJ2-5 . TRBV6-5 ASSYSLREAETQY
TRBJ1-6 . TRBV4-1 ASTKSGGDRSSYNSPLH
TRBJ2-3 . TRBV19 ASKLAGGDTQY
TRBJ2-5 . TRBV5-4 ASALRSGQETQY
TRBJ1-4 . TRBV12-3/TRBV12-4 ASSWDRAEKLF
TRBJ1-2 few TRBV12-3/TRBV12-4 ASTRGGYGYT
TRBJ1-3 . TRBV18 ASSPSGSGNTIY
TRBJ2-3 . TRBV7-9 ASSLVLGRGTSTDTQY